The sequence of this T cell receptor beta chain was determined in a study of technical replicates of blood from several donors (dated by TCRdb to 2016 to 2017). Trimming takes 2 bases from V and 6 bases from J, and the germline ends sit 9 bases apart. Including cysteine and phenylalanine, the CDR3 has 12 amino acids. Only the CDR3 DNA stays, 36 bases, in frame from base 1. Based on the germline V gene (reference sequence), the CDR1 and CDR2 sequences are SGHNT and YYREEE. The library came from the immunoSEQ multiplex PCR assay. This is the immuneACCESS table as TCRdb keeps it, with only in-frame sequences that have V and J called. A part of the clones is gone; compared with another copy, unresolved V genes explain less than half, and the rest is unexplained. Counted in this sample were some 80,000 clones; around 97% of them appeared once. Together, the top ten hold 0.25% to 0.3% of the sample. Details on this clone: It has no known antigen specificity. The record has no base qualities; no much larger clone is one base away.

The source is a human donor in good health. Sequenced input: T cells isolated from PBMCs. This chain is built from TRBV5-4 and TRBJ2-7, with TRBD1 tentatively as D gene (6 bases match). In nucleotide form, the sequence is TGTGCCAGCAGCTTTCAGGGGTCCGAGCAGTACTTC. Translated, it gives CASSFQGSEQYF.